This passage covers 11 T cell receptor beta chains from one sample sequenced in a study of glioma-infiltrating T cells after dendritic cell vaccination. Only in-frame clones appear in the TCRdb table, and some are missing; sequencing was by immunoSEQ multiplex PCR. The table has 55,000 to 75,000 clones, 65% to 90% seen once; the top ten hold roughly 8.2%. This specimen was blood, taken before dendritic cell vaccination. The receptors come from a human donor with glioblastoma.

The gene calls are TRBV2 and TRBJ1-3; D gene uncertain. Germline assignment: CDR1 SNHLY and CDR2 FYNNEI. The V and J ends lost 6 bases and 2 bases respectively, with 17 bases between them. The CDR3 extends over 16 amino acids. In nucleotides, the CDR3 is TGTGCCAGCAGCCTAATGCACTTAGAGACTGGAAACACCATATATTTT. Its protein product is CASSLMHLETGNTIYF.

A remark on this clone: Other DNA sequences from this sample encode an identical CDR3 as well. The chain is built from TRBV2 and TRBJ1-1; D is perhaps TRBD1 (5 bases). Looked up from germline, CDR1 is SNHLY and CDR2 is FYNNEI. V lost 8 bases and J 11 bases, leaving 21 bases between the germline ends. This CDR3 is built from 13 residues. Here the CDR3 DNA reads TGTGCCAGCTGCTTAGAATTTGGGGCCGCGGCTTTCTTT. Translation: CASCLEFGAAAFF.

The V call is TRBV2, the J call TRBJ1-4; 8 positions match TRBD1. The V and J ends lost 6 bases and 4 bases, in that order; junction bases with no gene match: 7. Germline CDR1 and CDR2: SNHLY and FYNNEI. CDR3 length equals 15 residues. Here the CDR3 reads CASRGQGISNEKLFF. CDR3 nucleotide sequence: TGTGCCAGCAGAGGACAGGGAATCAGTAATGAAAAACTGTTTTTT.

Here the CDR3 DNA reads TGTGCCAGCAGTGAAGGTGCAGGGGGCTACGAGCAGTACTTC. Protein product: CASSEGAGGYEQYF. This chain links TRBV6-1 with TRBJ2-7, with 7 nucleotides matching TRBD1. This CDR3 region has 14 residues. V trimming: 1 base; J trimming: 3 bases; junction bases outside the gene matches: 3. Germline V lookup: CDR1 MNHNS, CDR2 SASEGT.

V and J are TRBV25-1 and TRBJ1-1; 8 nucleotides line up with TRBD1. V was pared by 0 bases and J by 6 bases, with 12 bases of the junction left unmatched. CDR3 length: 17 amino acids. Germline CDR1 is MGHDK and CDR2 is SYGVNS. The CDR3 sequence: CASSEYRAGGAYAEAFF. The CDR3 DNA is TGTGCCAGCAGTGAATATAGGGCAGGGGGCGCTTACGCTGAAGCTTTCTTT.

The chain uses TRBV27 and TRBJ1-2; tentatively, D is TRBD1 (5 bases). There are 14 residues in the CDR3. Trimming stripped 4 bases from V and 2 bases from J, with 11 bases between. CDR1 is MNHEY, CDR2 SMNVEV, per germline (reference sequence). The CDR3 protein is CASSSPRENYGYTF. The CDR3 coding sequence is TGTGCCAGCAGTTCCCCCAGGGAAAACTATGGCTACACCTTC.

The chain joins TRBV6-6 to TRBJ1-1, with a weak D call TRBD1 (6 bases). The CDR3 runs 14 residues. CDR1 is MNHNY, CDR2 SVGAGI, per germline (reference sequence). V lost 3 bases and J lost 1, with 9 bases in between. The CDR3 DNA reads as TGTGCCAGCAGTTATACGACAGGGAACACTGAAGCTTTCTTT. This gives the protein CASSYTTGNTEAFF.

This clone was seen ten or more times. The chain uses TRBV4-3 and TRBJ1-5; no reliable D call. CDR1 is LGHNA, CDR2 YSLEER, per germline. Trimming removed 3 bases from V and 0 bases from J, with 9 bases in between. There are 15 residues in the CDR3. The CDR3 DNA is TGCGCCAGCAGCCAGACTCTTCATAGCAATCAGCCCCAGCATTTT. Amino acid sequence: CASSQTLHSNQPQHF.

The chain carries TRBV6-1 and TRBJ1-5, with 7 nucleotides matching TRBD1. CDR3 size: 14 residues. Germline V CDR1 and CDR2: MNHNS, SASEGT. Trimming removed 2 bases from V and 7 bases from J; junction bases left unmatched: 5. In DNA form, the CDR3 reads TGTGCCAGCAGTGAAAGCAGGGGGGACCAGCCCCAGCATTTT. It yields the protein CASSESRGDQPQHF.

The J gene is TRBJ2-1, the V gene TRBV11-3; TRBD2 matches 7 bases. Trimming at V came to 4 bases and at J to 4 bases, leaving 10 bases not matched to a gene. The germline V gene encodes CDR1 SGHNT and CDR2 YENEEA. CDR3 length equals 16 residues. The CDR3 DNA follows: TGTGCCAGCAGCTCAAAGAGCGGGGTATCTTACAATGAGCAGTTCTTC. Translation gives CASSSKSGVSYNEQFF.

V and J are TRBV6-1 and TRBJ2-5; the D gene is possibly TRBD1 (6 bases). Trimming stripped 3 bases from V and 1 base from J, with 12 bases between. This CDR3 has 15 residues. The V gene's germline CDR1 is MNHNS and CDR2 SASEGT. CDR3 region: CASSEAGQTQETQYF. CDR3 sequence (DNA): TGTGCCAGCAGTGAGGCAGGACAGACCCAAGAGACCCAGTACTTC.